Listed below are T cell receptor beta chains from one sample, sequenced in a study of T cell repertoires in cytomegalovirus infection. TCRdb independently ran MiXCR on the reads; one entry per CDR3 protein. The sample has hundreds of thousands of distinct CDR3 sequences, 20% to 25% seen once; the top ten hold under 8.5%. Sample: CD8+ T cells from PBMCs. The receptors shown here come from a human donor in good health (CMV status not recorded). Some clones in this sample may be carry-over from other donors' samples. Each CDR3 is given without its conserved first and last residue. Each record gives: J gene, V gene, CDR3 protein.

J: TRBJ1-3; V: TRBV7-6; CDR3: ASSSPGHSGNTIY
J: TRBJ2-5; V: TRBV7-9; CDR3: ASSLQGSQETQY
J: TRBJ2-7; V: TRBV20-1; CDR3: SARDLAGVTYEQY
J: TRBJ1-1; V: TRBV27; CDR3: AAEVGGMNTEAF
J: TRBJ1-1; V: TRBV29-1; CDR3: SANKNTEAF
J: TRBJ2-7; V: TRBV6-6; CDR3: ASSYETGFSYGQY
J: TRBJ1-5; V: TRBV28; CDR3: ASRTGTRSDQPQH
J: TRBJ1-6; V: TRBV7-6; CDR3: ASSQGDRANSPLH
J: TRBJ2-7; V: TRBV12-3/TRBV12-4; CDR3: ASSSEPGQATSYEQY
J: TRBJ2-1; V: TRBV6-2/TRBV6-3; CDR3: ASRYLVHNEQF
J: TRBJ1-3; V: TRBV15; CDR3: ATSRGGYSTGNTIY
J: TRBJ2-5; V: TRBV28; CDR3: ASSLDFPASGGRIGETQY
J: TRBJ2-1; V: TRBV7-3; CDR3: ASSQIGGHDSRNEQF
J: TRBJ2-5; V: TRBV7-9; CDR3: ASSRIGTSPGETQY
J: TRBJ1-5; V: TRBV7-8; CDR3: ASSSLSNSNQPQH
J: TRBJ2-1; V: TRBV28; CDR3: ASSGTAGGDNEQF
J: TRBJ1-1; V: TRBV12-3/TRBV12-4; CDR3: ASSFLIGSGNGTEAF
J: TRBJ2-1; V: TRBV6-2/TRBV6-3; CDR3: ASRGTTIPLSYNEQF
J: TRBJ2-1; V: TRBV11-2; CDR3: ASSLDPAGGYNEQF
J: TRBJ2-2; V: TRBV5-3; CDR3: ASSGMTGGRPDTGELF
J: TRBJ1-4; V: TRBV7-4; CDR3: ASSLVASGDEKLF
J: TRBJ2-5; V: TRBV29-1; CDR3: SVHQRDGTQY
J: TRBJ1-1; V: TRBV7-9; CDR3: ASSSGRIEAF
J: TRBJ2-7; V: TRBV7-2; CDR3: ASTPGHSQYEQY
J: TRBJ2-1; V: TRBV11-2; CDR3: ASSLGEVSSYNEQF
J: TRBJ2-1; V: TRBV7-2; CDR3: ASSLMGPYNEQF
J: TRBJ2-3; V: TRBV6-2/TRBV6-3; CDR3: ASSYVPNDTQY
J: TRBJ2-3; V: TRBV6-1; CDR3: ASSAGTGGVDTQY
J: TRBJ1-2; V: TRBV6-6; CDR3: ASSYSGQTYGYT
J: TRBJ1-2; V: TRBV29-1; CDR3: SVLDGNYGYT
J: TRBJ2-3; V: TRBV12-3/TRBV12-4; CDR3: ASSFAGGTDTQY
J: TRBJ1-5; V: TRBV2; CDR3: ASRLDRGGVGQPQH
J: TRBJ2-1; V: TRBV5-1; CDR3: ASSFGTSGREQF
J: TRBJ2-5; V: TRBV7-4; CDR3: ASSPGTSGGVLPQENQY
J: TRBJ2-7; V: TRBV9; CDR3: ASSVGQTPYEQY
J: TRBJ1-3; V: TRBV14; CDR3: ASSRQRPGVSGNTIY
J: TRBJ2-1; V: TRBV7-6; CDR3: ASSPPSGPAYNEQF
J: TRBJ2-1; V: TRBV25-1; CDR3: ASSEGQADNEQF
J: TRBJ2-2; V: TRBV6-2/TRBV6-3; CDR3: ASTHIWNTGELF
J: TRBJ2-7; V: TRBV5-1; CDR3: ASRQSYEQY
J: TRBJ2-1; V: TRBV15; CDR3: ATSPGTGYNEQF
J: TRBJ1-4; V: TRBV6-5; CDR3: ASSYTGGTQLF
J: TRBJ2-7; V: TRBV7-6; CDR3: ASTLAGTPYEQY
J: TRBJ1-1; V: TRBV12-3/TRBV12-4; CDR3: ASSQLGNTEAF
J: TRBJ2-1; V: TRBV7-6; CDR3: AVSGVSTEQF
J: TRBJ2-1; V: TRBV4-3; CDR3: ASSQVSSPPYNEQF
J: TRBJ1-1; V: TRBV13; CDR3: ASSRERGLEAF
J: TRBJ1-2; V: TRBV7-6; CDR3: ASSLDESGPGKRGYT
J: TRBJ1-1; V: TRBV6-2/TRBV6-3; CDR3: ASSPDRNEAF
J: TRBJ2-2; V: TRBV29-1; CDR3: SVEYGANTGELF
J: TRBJ2-5; V: TRBV7-9; CDR3: ASSPDLQETQY
J: TRBJ2-1; V: TRBV5-4; CDR3: ASSPTSGYNEQF
J: TRBJ1-5; V: TRBV28; CDR3: ASSLLDERNNQPQH